The sequence of this T cell receptor beta chain was determined in a study of T cell repertoires in cytomegalovirus infection. Study background: CMV epitopes used comprised recently identified HLA-C-restricted ones and well-studied HLA-B-restricted ones. An indication of both CMV infection and matching HLA type came from public TCR beta signatures.

V was pared by 3 bases and J by 7 bases, with 5 bases of the junction left unmatched. CDR3 size: 16 residues. Germline CDR1 and CDR2: LNHDA and SQIVND (reference sequence). This clonotype was seen only a few times. What it binds is unknown. Study-wide results and caveats: There were carriers of CMV plus the relevant HLA, and cumulative public TCR beta family frequency identified them. Ex vivo, HLA-C-restricted CMV-specific TCR beta clonotypes prevailed over the rest of the response.

MiXCR was run by TCRdb on the reads, yielding one entry per CDR3 protein. This table has 360,000 or so distinct CDR3 sequences, roughly 36% appearing once. The receptor's source is a human donor in good health (CMV status not recorded). Some clones in this sample may be carry-over from other donors' samples. This chain connects TRBV19 to TRBJ2-2; 13 nucleotides match TRBD2. Here the sequenced sample was cultured PBMCs, taken from culture after CMV antigen stimulation. The CDR3 DNA is TGTGCCAGTAGTATTGGGACTAGCGGGACGGTCGGGGAGCTGTTTTTT. Translating gives CASSIGTSGTVGELFF.